The text below deals with one T cell receptor beta chain. The authors' processing: Reference gene primer amplification gave nucleated cell count estimates. Libraries were prepared by immunoSEQ multiplex PCR; TCRdb keeps only in-frame clonotypes and omits some of them. V, J and clone size are taken as reported in that table, and D and trimming were inferred from the DNA itself. The repertoire holds about 370,000 clones, around 90% seen once, with about 3% in the top ten. This CDR3 region has 15 residues. The germline gives CDR1 SGDLS, CDR2 YYNGEE. Deletions cut 1 base from V and 0 bases from J, with 9 bases between. The data originate from a study of blood T cell repertoires in COVID-19. Study in general: Nucleic acid was either cDNA or gDNA, and it came from T cells, B-cell-depleted T cells, or PBMCs.

Seattle patients were enrolled during active infection and followed longitudinally. The sequence came from a woman aged 30 to 39 with COVID-19, enrolled during active disease. Source material: peripheral blood. The J gene is TRBJ2-3, the V gene TRBV9, with unresolved D. CDR3 nucleotide sequence: TGTGCCAGCAGCGTAACCCTAACCAGCACAGATACGCAGTATTTT. Its protein product is CASSVTLTSTDTQYF. Full variable domain (missing parts from reference TRBV9 and TRBJ2-3): DSGVTQTPKHLITATGQRVTLRCSPRSGDLSVYWYQQSLDQGLQFLIQYYNGEERAKGNILERFSAQQFPDLHSELNLSSLELGDSALYFCASSVTLTSTDTQYFGPGTRLTVL.